The T cell receptor beta chain under discussion was sequenced for a study of radiotherapy plus CTLA-4 blockade in lung cancer. About the research overall: Objective response was observed in more than 15% of patients, and disease control in about 30%.

Measured with immunoSEQ multiplex PCR; TCRdb has only the in-frame clones, and not every one. The top ten clones hold 16% of a sample with around 82,000 clones, around 84% of them seen once. The V gene's germline CDR1 is MNHEY and CDR2 SMNVEV (reference sequence). This CDR3 spans 14 amino acids. Trimming took off 5 bases at V and 8 bases at J, with 15 bases between the two ends. Material: peripheral blood, obtained from a patient treated with radiotherapy plus ipilimumab. The rearrangement links TRBV27 to TRBJ2-2, with D perhaps TRBD1 (6 bases). The receptor was derived from a human donor with non-small cell lung cancer that progressed on radiotherapy plus ipilimumab. The DNA of the CDR3 is TGTGCCAGCAGTCCGGGACACCGAGATGGGGAGCTGTTTTTT. It translates to CASSPGHRDGELFF.